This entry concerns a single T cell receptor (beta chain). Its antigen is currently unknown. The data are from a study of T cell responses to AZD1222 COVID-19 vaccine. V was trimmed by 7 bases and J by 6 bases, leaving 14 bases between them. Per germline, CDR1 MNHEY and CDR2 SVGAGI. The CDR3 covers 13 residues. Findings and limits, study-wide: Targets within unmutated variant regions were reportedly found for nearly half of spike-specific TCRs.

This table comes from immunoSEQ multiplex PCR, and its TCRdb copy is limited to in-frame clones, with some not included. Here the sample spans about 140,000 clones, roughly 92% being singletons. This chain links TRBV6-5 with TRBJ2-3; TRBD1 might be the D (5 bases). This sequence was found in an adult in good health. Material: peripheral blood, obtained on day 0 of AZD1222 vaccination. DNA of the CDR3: TGTGCCAGCAAGGCAGGGTTGGCGGATACGCAGTATTTT. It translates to CASKAGLADTQYF.